Below, 32 T cell receptor beta chains from the same sample are listed, as sequenced in a study of T cell repertoires in aging, cancer and after chemotherapy. TRB rearrangements spanning V, D and J were amplified using mixed TRB-A/B primers. TCRdb recomputed calls from the multiplex PCR reads with MiXCR, one row per CDR3 protein. The data show about 13,000 distinct CDR3 sequences, less than 30% seen once. TCR beta rearrangements were amplified from peripheral blood genomic DNA. Sequencing was carried out using blood. The receptor set was obtained from a human donor in good health.

Points on this clonotype: A much larger clone differs by one base, so this may be a read error. J is TRBJ1-6 and V is TRBV19, with no clear D. Germline V gene data show CDR1 as LNHDA and CDR2 as SQIVND (reference sequence). V was trimmed by 5 bases and J by 6 bases, leaving 8 bases between them. The CDR3 covers 13 residues. In DNA form, the CDR3 reads TGTGCCAGTAGTCAGGCAGTTAATTCACCCCTCCACTTT. Protein: CASSQAVNSPLHF.

This clonotype was observed a handful of times. The rearrangement joins TRBV6-4 to TRBJ2-2, with no clear D. Looked up from germline, CDR1 is MRHNA and CDR2 is SNTAGT. Between the trimmed V and J ends, which lost 6 bases and 8 bases, there was a span of 16 bases. The CDR3 sequence is 14 residues long. CDR3 in DNA: TGTGCCAGCAGCGCAAGAAGTCTCGGAGGGGAGCTGTTTTTT. Protein product: CASSARSLGGELFF.

There are a few counts of this clonotype. The V gene is TRBV11-2, the J gene TRBJ1-6, with D perhaps TRBD1 (6 bases). Germline values: CDR1 SGHAT, CDR2 FQNNGV. The ends were cut back, 2 bases at V and 10 bases at J, with 12 bases in the middle. The CDR3 is made up of 14 amino acids. The CDR3 is CASSLMGHPSPLHF. The CDR3, as DNA: TGTGCCAGCAGCTTAATGGGACATCCCTCACCCCTCCACTTT. Supplemented by reference TRBV11-2 and TRBJ1-6, the full variable domain reads EAGVAQSPRYKIIEKRQSVAFWCNPISGHATLYWYQQILGQGPKLLIQFQNNGVVDDSQLPKDRFSAERLKGVDSTLKIQPAKLEDSAVYLCASSLMGHPSPLHFGNGTRLTVT.

The chain links TRBV11-2 to TRBJ1-6, with D maybe TRBD1 (6 bases). The CDR3 extends over 14 amino acids. Germline lookup yields CDR1 SGHAT and CDR2 FQNNGV. V was pared by 1 base and J by 8 bases, with 9 bases between. In nucleotides, the CDR3 is TGTGCCAGCAGCTTAGCACAGGGAGATTCACCCCTCCACTTT. Protein product: CASSLAQGDSPLHF.

This clonotype was found a few times. This rearrangement joins TRBV20-1 to TRBJ1-2; D is perhaps TRBD1 (5 bases). The V and J ends lost 1 base and 0 bases respectively, with 21 bases between them. The CDR3 has 18 residues. Germline CDR1 is DFQATT and CDR2 is SNEGSKA (reference sequence). CDR3 residues: CSARVLGKGRLTNYGYTF. The DNA of the CDR3 is TGCAGTGCTAGAGTCCTAGGAAAGGGGAGGCTTACTAACTATGGCTACACCTTC.

The chain uses TRBV6-1 and TRBJ2-3; D is possibly TRBD1 or TRBD2 (5 bases each). Trimming left V 1 base short and J 2 bases short, with 16 bases between. Germline V gene data show CDR1 as MNHNS and CDR2 as SASEGT. The CDR3 sequence is 17 residues long. CDR3 sequence (DNA): TGTGCCAGCAGTGAAGGTCAGGGTGGGGGATTCACAGATACGCAGTATTTT. It encodes CASSEGQGGGFTDTQYF.

This clonotype was recorded a few times. The rearrangement joins TRBV19 to TRBJ2-3; TRBD2 matches at 7 bases. Germline trimming cut 4 bases from V and 9 bases from J; bases unmatched to any gene: 10. The CDR3 has 14 amino acids. Germline CDR1 is LNHDA and CDR2 is SQIVND (reference sequence). The CDR3 protein is CASSNGLTGGTQYF. The CDR3 DNA follows: TGTGCCAGTAGTAACGGACTGACCGGGGGGACGCAGTATTTT.

The chain carries TRBV19 and TRBJ1-1, with TRBD1 as a possible D gene (5 bases). Germline V lookup: CDR1 LNHDA, CDR2 SQIVND (reference sequence). This CDR3 is 14 amino acids long. Trimming took off 1 base at V and 6 bases at J, with 12 bases between the two ends. The CDR3 loop is CASSIAGAPPEAFF. CDR3 DNA sequence: TGTGCCAGTAGTATAGCTGGGGCTCCCCCTGAAGCTTTCTTT.

The sample holds a few counts of this clonotype. The chain joins TRBV18 to TRBJ2-3; D gene unclear. This CDR3 region has 19 residues. V was clipped by 2 bases and J by 0 bases, with 21 bases between them. Per germline, CDR1 KGHSH and CDR2 LQKENI. Here the CDR3 reads CASSPSPSLIPPSTDTQYF. The CDR3 DNA follows: TGTGCCAGCTCACCAAGCCCCAGCCTAATACCTCCTAGCACAGATACGCAGTATTTT.

By sample fraction, this clonotype is medium-sized (0.01 to 0.1%). The V and J genes are TRBV15 and TRBJ2-7, with 9 bases that match TRBD2. The CDR3 sequence is 15 residues long. V was clipped by 0 bases and J by 1 base; unmatched bases: 1. CDR1 is LNHNV and CDR2 is YYDKDF in the germline V gene (reference sequence). CDR3 protein: CATSRESGGSYEQYF. In DNA form, the CDR3 reads TGTGCCACCAGCAGAGAGAGCGGGGGGTCCTACGAGCAGTACTTC.

By sample fraction, this clonotype is medium-sized. V is TRBV19 and J is TRBJ1-4; 7 nucleotides align to TRBD1. V gave up 2 bases and J gave up 8 bases; unmatched junction bases: 5. There are 14 residues in the CDR3. Germline CDR1 and CDR2: LNHDA and SQIVND (reference sequence). The CDR3 coding sequence is TGTGCCAGTAGTATACCCGGACAGGTGGAAAAACTGTTTTTT. Translating gives CASSIPGQVEKLFF.

A few counts support this clonotype. The chain carries TRBV29-1 and TRBJ2-5; 7 bases align to TRBD1. CDR3 length: 13 residues. V gave up 8 bases and J gave up 1 base; unmatched junction bases: 7. Per germline, CDR1 SQVTM and CDR2 ANQGSEA. The CDR3 spells CSIHRGFQETQYF. The CDR3 region has the DNA TGCAGCATTCACAGGGGTTTCCAAGAGACCCAGTACTTC.

The V and J genes are TRBV6-2 or TRBV6-3 and TRBJ2-1; 7 bases agree with TRBD2. The CDR3 sequence is 14 residues long. The germline V gene encodes CDR1 MNHEY and CDR2 SVGEGT. Losses at the gene ends were 2 bases for V and 5 bases for J; bases not matched to a gene: 3. The CDR3 DNA reads as TGTGCCAGCAGTTACAGGGACTATCACAATGAGCAGTTCTTC. It codes for CASSYRDYHNEQFF.

V is TRBV7-2 and J is TRBJ2-3; 7 positions match TRBD2. The germline V gene encodes CDR1 SGHTA and CDR2 FQGNSA. Losses at the gene ends were 5 bases for V and 12 bases for J; bases not matched to a gene: 14. The CDR3 sequence is 14 residues long. CDR3 in DNA: TGTGCCAGCAGCGTAAGCACGGGGGGAGCTTACCAGTATTTT. Protein product: CASSVSTGGAYQYF.

The chain carries TRBV19 and TRBJ2-5; 15 nucleotides align to TRBD2. The germline V gene has CDR1 LNHDA and CDR2 SQIVND (reference sequence). The CDR3 runs 18 residues. J lost 2 bases, V lost 2 bases, and 6 bases had no gene match. The CDR3 region is CASSISGLAGGQQETQYF. The CDR3 nucleotides are TGTGCCAGTAGTATATCTGGACTAGCGGGGGGGCAACAAGAGACCCAGTACTTC.

This clonotype was seen a handful of times. This rearrangement joins TRBV6-2 or TRBV6-3 to TRBJ1-5; D remains ambiguous. CDR1 is MNHEY and CDR2 is SVGEGT in the germline V gene. V was clipped by 8 bases and J by 6 bases, with 17 bases between them. CDR3 length: 14 amino acids. CDR3 nucleotides: TGTGCCAGCCGCGGTCGCAGTTATCGTCAGCCCCAGCATTTT. It translates to CASRGRSYRQPQHF.

The chain links TRBV19 to TRBJ2-2, with TRBD1 matching 10 bases. The CDR3 extends over 15 amino acids. Germline-derived CDR1 and CDR2 are LNHDA and SQIVND (reference sequence). V gave up 6 bases and J gave up 7 bases; unmatched junction bases: 8. The CDR3 here is CASRTGQGRYGELFF. CDR3 sequence (DNA): TGTGCCAGTAGGACGGGACAGGGGAGGTACGGGGAGCTGTTTTTT. The variable domain in full, completed from reference TRBV19 and TRBJ2-2, reads DGGITQSPKYLFRKEGQNVTLSCEQNLNHDAMYWYRQDPGQGLRLIYYSQIVNDFQKGDIAEGYSVSREKKESFPLTVTSAQKNPTAFYLCASRTGQGRYGELFFGEGSRLTVL.

The chain joins TRBV14 to TRBJ2-1; D is ambiguous. The CDR3 loop spans 15 amino acids. Trimming removed 2 bases from V and 6 bases from J, with 14 bases in between. Germline CDR1 and CDR2: SGHDN and FVKESK. DNA for the CDR3: TGTGCCAGCAGCCAATTTGGGCTAGGTATCAATGAGCAGTTCTTC. Translating gives CASSQFGLGINEQFF.

The chain joins TRBV10-3 to TRBJ2-1; 10 bases are shared with TRBD2. This CDR3 has 16 residues. The junction had 2 bases not matched to a gene; V was cut back by 3 bases and J by 0 bases. Looked up from germline, CDR1 is ENHRY and CDR2 is SYGVKD. CDR3 bases: TGTGCCATCAGTGAATCTAGCGGGGGCTCCTACAATGAGCAGTTCTTC. It specifies CAISESSGGSYNEQFF.

The chain couples TRBV12-3 or TRBV12-4 to TRBJ2-2; no reliable D call. The CDR3 runs to 11 residues. Trimming removed 2 bases at V and 7 bases at J, with 2 bases between. CDR3 in amino acids: CASSLIGELFF. CDR3 nucleotide sequence: TGTGCCAGCAGTTTAATCGGGGAGCTGTTTTTT.

This chain connects TRBV7-6 to TRBJ2-1, with 9 bases aligning to TRBD2. The J segment lost 3 bases and the V segment lost 7 bases, leaving 10 bases of the junction unmatched. This CDR3 region has 16 residues. CDR1 and CDR2 from the germline V gene are SGHVS and FNYEAQ. CDR3: CASIPRAGGVYNEQFF. The CDR3 DNA sequence: TGTGCCAGCATCCCTAGGGCGGGGGGGGTCTACAATGAGCAGTTCTTC.

This clonotype was seen a few times. V usage is TRBV27 and J usage is TRBJ2-2; D is ambiguous. The ends were cut back, 2 bases at V and 7 bases at J, with 8 bases in the middle. The CDR3 length is 13 residues. The germline gives CDR1 MNHEY, CDR2 SMNVEV (reference sequence). The CDR3 region has the DNA TGTGCCAGCAGTTTACTGGGCGGCGGGGAGCTGTTTTTT. It specifies CASSLLGGGELFF.

This clonotype is labeled medium-sized. V and J are TRBV7-2 and TRBJ1-2; D is unresolved. V shed 6 bases and J shed 4 bases, with 9 bases lying between them. This CDR3 is 12 amino acids long. In germline, CDR1 is SGHTA, CDR2 FQGNSA. The CDR3 nucleotides read TGTGCCAGCAGGAAGACTGTCTATGGCTACACCTTC. Translation: CASRKTVYGYTF.

This clonotype appeared once. This chain connects TRBV6-4 to TRBJ2-5; the D gene is possibly TRBD2 (5 bases). CDR1 and CDR2 from the germline V gene are MRHNA and SNTAGT. This CDR3 is 16 amino acids long. Trimming removed 0 bases from V and 0 bases from J, with 11 bases in between. This CDR3 is CASSDSRRGYQETQYF. The DNA for the CDR3 is TGTGCCAGCAGTGACTCCCGCCGAGGGTACCAAGAGACCCAGTACTTC.

This chain connects TRBV7-9 to TRBJ2-3; D gene uncertain. Germline assignment: CDR1 SEHNR and CDR2 FQNEAQ (reference sequence). The V end lost 4 bases, the J end lost 4 bases, and 9 bases lay between the germline ends. The CDR3 loop spans 13 amino acids. The CDR3 loop is CASSSPAPDTQYF. CDR3 in DNA: TGTGCCAGCAGCTCTCCGGCCCCAGATACGCAGTATTTT.

The chain employs TRBV5-6 and TRBJ2-7, with D possibly being TRBD1 or TRBD2 (5 bases each). Trimming shortened V by 3 bases and J by 3 bases, and 13 bases separated the two germline ends. There are 14 residues in the CDR3. Germline CDR1 is SGHDT and CDR2 is YYEEEE. The CDR3 spells CASSWGTRNYEQYF. The CDR3 DNA reads as TGTGCCAGCAGCTGGGGGACGAGGAACTACGAGCAGTACTTC.

By frequency in the sample, this clonotype is medium-sized (0.01 to 0.1%). The chain couples TRBV10-3 to TRBJ1-2, with D hard to call. The V gene's germline CDR1 is ENHRY and CDR2 SYGVKD. The CDR3 is made up of 17 amino acids. Trimming shortened V by 7 bases and J by 2 bases, and 23 bases separated the two germline ends. This CDR3 reads CAIMQPGTIIRNYGYTF. The DNA of the CDR3 is TGTGCCATCATGCAGCCGGGAACTATTATAAGAAACTATGGCTACACCTTC.

This clonotype qualifies as medium-sized (0.01 to 0.1%). The chain has TRBV6-5 and TRBJ2-5; D is perhaps TRBD1 (6 bases). The CDR3 has 11 residues. V gave up 5 bases and J gave up 10 bases, with 11 bases separating them. Germline V gene lookup returns CDR1 MNHEY and CDR2 SVGAGI. The CDR3 loop reads CASSQGTNQYF. Written as DNA, the CDR3 is TGTGCCAGCAGTCAAGGGACAAACCAGTACTTC.

This chain joins TRBV27 and TRBJ2-7; 8 nucleotides match TRBD2. Germline V gene sequence: CDR1 MNHEY, CDR2 SMNVEV (reference sequence). This CDR3 region has 13 residues. With V trimmed by 3 bases and J by 2 bases, 0 bases remained unmatched. DNA of the CDR3: TGTGCCAGCAGTTTGGGACTAGCCTACGAGCAGTACTTC. This codes for CASSLGLAYEQYF.

This chain connects TRBV7-2 to TRBJ1-1; D remains unclear. The CDR3 is 17 residues long. V was clipped by 2 bases and J by 8 bases, with 24 bases between them. Germline CDR1 SGHTA, CDR2 FQGNSA. CDR3 region: CASSLISTDRLEREAFF. The CDR3 DNA reads as TGTGCCAGCAGCTTAATTTCCACGGATCGTCTAGAGAGAGAAGCTTTCTTT. Based on the CDR3 plus reference TRBV7-2 and TRBJ1-1, the full variable domain is GAGVSQSPSNKVTEKGKDVELRCDPISGHTALYWYRQSLGQGLEFLIYFQGNSAPDKSGLPSDRFSAERTGGSVSTLTIQRTQQEDSAVYLCASSLISTDRLEREAFFGQGTRLTVV.

V usage is TRBV6-4 and J usage is TRBJ2-5; the D gene could be TRBD1 or TRBD2 (6 bases each). V was cut by 7 bases and J by 3 bases, with 15 bases left in between. The CDR3 runs to 14 residues. The germline V gene has CDR1 MRHNA and CDR2 SNTAGT. The CDR3 region is CASNAGGGEETQYF. The CDR3 DNA follows: TGTGCCAGCAATGCCGGGGGCGGAGAAGAGACCCAGTACTTC.

This chain connects TRBV6-5 to TRBJ2-1; 7 bases fit TRBD2. J was trimmed by 13 bases and V by 10 bases; bases with no gene match: 16. The CDR3 has 13 amino acids. The germline V gene has CDR1 MNHEY and CDR2 SVGAGI. This CDR3 reads CAISTLASLGQFF. CDR3 nucleotides: TGTGCCATCAGCACACTAGCGAGTTTGGGCCAGTTCTTC.